This is a list of T cell receptor beta chains from one sample in a study of Graves' ophthalmopathy and Graves' hyperthyroidism. TCRdb reprocessed the multiplex PCR reads via MiXCR and lists one record per CDR3 protein. The sample yields 620,000 or so distinct CDR3 sequences, about a fifth seen once. Sequenced sample: peripheral blood. The origin of the receptors is a woman between 18 and 30 years old with stable Graves' hyperthyroidism. Some clones in this sample may be carry-over from other donors' samples. Each CDR3 is given with its conserved first and last residue. Fields, in order: clone size, D gene, J gene, V gene, CDR3 DNA, CDR3 protein. The D gene is left open where the match is weak. Clone sizes are given selectively: once, few, many, or a class where the clone is expanded.

many TRBD2 TRBJ2-3 TRBV20-1 TGCAGTGCTAGTAGCGGGACTTTCGCAGATACGCAGTATTTT CSASSGTFADTQYF
- - TRBJ1-5 TRBV5-1 TGCGCCAGCAGCTTGGCGGGGCGGGATAGCAATCAGCCCCAGCATTTT CASSLAGRDSNQPQHF
many - TRBJ1-6 TRBV27 TGTGCCAGCAGTCCCCACGACAGGCGAGACTTAAGCTCCTATAATTCACCCCTCCACTTT CASSPHDRRDLSSYNSPLHF
many TRBD2 TRBJ2-2 TRBV11-2 TGTGCCAGCACCCTTCTTTCTAGCGGGGACCCTCGGTCCGGGGAGCTGTTTTTT CASTLLSSGDPRSGELFF
few - TRBJ2-7 TRBV20-1 TGCAGCTCAGACTCTTCCTACGAGCAGTACTTC CSSDSSYEQYF
many TRBD2 TRBJ2-2 TRBV6-1 TGTGCCAGCAGTGGGGGGACTAGCGGGATACCGTACACCGGGGAGCTGTTTTTT CASSGGTSGIPYTGELFF
few - TRBJ1-6 TRBV5-1 TGCGCCAGCGGACTTCTCCCGGGCGGTCAAAATTCACCCCTCCACTTT CASGLLPGGQNSPLHF
few TRBD1 TRBJ2-7 TRBV7-2 TGTGCCAGCAGCCTGACAGGGGATCAATTCGAGCAGTACTTC CASSLTGDQFEQYF
- TRBD1 TRBJ1-2 TRBV4-1 TGCGCCAGCAGCCCCGGGACAGCCCTCGACTATGGCTACACCTTC CASSPGTALDYGYTF
- TRBD1 TRBJ2-7 TRBV5-1 TGCGCCAGCAGCTTCTCGACAGGGGTGACGAACGAGCAGTACTTC CASSFSTGVTNEQYF
- - TRBJ2-4 TRBV7-4 TGTGCCAGCAGCCCAACGGACGGTAGCATTAAGTACTTC CASSPTDGSIKYF
few - TRBJ2-2 TRBV29-1 TGCAGCTCCAGGAGAAACACCGGGGAGCTGTTTTTT CSSRRNTGELFF
- TRBD1 TRBJ2-5 TRBV9 TGTGCCAGCAGCGTAGATGGGACAGAGTGGGAGACCCAGTACTTC CASSVDGTEWETQYF
many - TRBJ2-7 TRBV6-1 TGTGCCAGCAGTGAAGGCAGGGTAGGTAGATGGTACGAGCAGTACTTC CASSEGRVGRWYEQYF
- - TRBJ1-2 TRBV6-5 TGTGCCAGCAGTTACTTCCGGGAACGTAACTATGGCTACACCTTC CASSYFRERNYGYTF
few - TRBJ1-1 TRBV6-1 TGTGCCAGCCTCGGGTCCCTGACCTCGGCTTTCTTT CASLGSLTSAFF
many - TRBJ2-2 TRBV15 TGTGCCACCAGCAGTTCCACCGGGGAGCTGTTTTTT CATSSSTGELFF
many - TRBJ2-5 TRBV19 TGTGCCAGTAGAGTCCCGGGGGCGCAAGAGACCCAGTACTTC CASRVPGAQETQYF
few - TRBJ2-2 TRBV7-2 TGTGCCAGCAGCTTAAGTCTAGCCCCCGGGGAGCTGTTTTTT CASSLSLAPGELFF
many TRBD1 TRBJ1-5 TRBV12-3/TRBV12-4 TGTGCCAGCAGCGAAACAGGGGGGGAACAGCCCCAGCATTTT CASSETGGEQPQHF
- TRBD1 TRBJ1-2 TRBV6-1 TGTGCCAGCACCCGGACAGGGGGCGTTAACTATGGCTACACCTTC CASTRTGGVNYGYTF
many TRBD1 TRBJ2-5 TRBV7-8 TGTGCCAGCAGCTGGGACAGGAAGATTAGGGAAGAGACCCAGTACTTC CASSWDRKIREETQYF
many TRBD1 TRBJ1-6 TRBV20-1 TGCAGTGCTAGGGACAGGGAGAGCTCCTATAATTCACCCCTCCACTTT CSARDRESSYNSPLHF
many - TRBJ1-2 TRBV30 TGTGCCTGGAGTAGGGACATATATGGCTACACCTTC CAWSRDIYGYTF
- - TRBJ1-2 TRBV6-4 TGTGCCAGCAGTGACGGCAGGGGTACTAATTACTATGGCTACACCTTC CASSDGRGTNYYGYTF
many - TRBJ2-5 TRBV20-1 TGCAGTGCTAGAGGCCTCTTGACAGGTTATGGGGTCGAGACCCAGTACTTC CSARGLLTGYGVETQYF
many - TRBJ2-7 TRBV5-1 TGCGCCAGCAGCGCATCGGGACCAAGAATCTACGAGCAGTACTTC CASSASGPRIYEQYF
many TRBD1 TRBJ1-1 TRBV29-1 TGCAGCGTCAGGAAACCGACAGGGGGTATGAACACTGAAGCTTTCTTT CSVRKPTGGMNTEAFF
many TRBD1 TRBJ1-2 TRBV7-2 TGTGCCAGCAGCTTAACGGGGACAGGGGGCTACACCTTC CASSLTGTGGYTF